A selection of T cell receptor beta chains follows, all from one sample in a study of beta chain features in type 1 diabetes. The assay was immunoSEQ multiplex PCR, and TCRdb's table has in-frame clones only and misses some. This sample carries about 110,000 clones, around 40% of them seen once, and the ten largest clones take more than 0.06%. The sequencing sample was made of stem cell memory CD4+ T cells from blood. Every receptor here comes from a woman younger than 35 in good health. Both conserved end residues are part of each CDR3. D genes are given only for firm matches. Clone size appears in some rows only: once, few, many, or a class for an expanded clone.

D gene: NA
clone size: NA
V gene: TRBV29-1
J gene: TRBJ2-7
CDR3 protein: CSVAPNRYEQYF
CDR3 DNA: TGCAGCGTAGCCCCGAACAGATACGAGCAGTACTTC

D gene: NA
clone size: few
V gene: TRBV7-7
J gene: TRBJ2-3
CDR3 protein: CASSPGLASTDTQYF
CDR3 DNA: TGTGCCAGCAGCCCAGGACTGGCTAGCACAGATACGCAGTATTTT

D gene: TRBD2
clone size: once
V gene: TRBV18
J gene: TRBJ2-1
CDR3 protein: CASSLRTSGANEQFF
CDR3 DNA: TGTGCCAGCTCACTTAGGACTAGCGGAGCCAATGAGCAGTTCTTC

D gene: TRBD2
clone size: NA
V gene: TRBV18
J gene: TRBJ2-7
CDR3 protein: CASSPGLAVYEQYF
CDR3 DNA: TGTGCCAGCTCACCGGGGCTAGCGGTCTACGAGCAGTACTTC

D gene: NA
clone size: NA
V gene: TRBV4-1
J gene: TRBJ1-4
CDR3 protein: CASSPGIRDEKLFF
CDR3 DNA: TGCGCCAGCAGCCCCGGGATCCGAGATGAAAAACTGTTTTTT

D gene: NA
clone size: NA
V gene: TRBV9
J gene: TRBJ2-2
CDR3 protein: CASSIRGNDGSTGELFF
CDR3 DNA: TGTGCCAGCAGCATTAGAGGAAACGATGGATCCACCGGGGAGCTGTTTTTT

D gene: NA
clone size: few
V gene: TRBV23-1
J gene: TRBJ1-2
CDR3 protein: CASSQSHDTHYGYTF
CDR3 DNA: TGCGCCAGCAGTCAATCGCACGATACTCACTATGGCTACACCTTC

D gene: TRBD2
clone size: few
V gene: TRBV4-1
J gene: TRBJ2-1
CDR3 protein: CASSQGLAGSSYNEQFF
CDR3 DNA: TGCGCCAGCAGCCAAGGACTAGCGGGATCCTCCTACAATGAGCAGTTCTTC

D gene: NA
clone size: NA
V gene: TRBV29-1
J gene: TRBJ2-7
CDR3 protein: CSAGVYEQYF
CDR3 DNA: TGCAGCGCCGGGGTTTACGAGCAGTACTTC

D gene: TRBD2
clone size: NA
V gene: TRBV7-2
J gene: TRBJ2-7
CDR3 protein: CASSPSRTSVSYEQYF
CDR3 DNA: TGTGCCAGCAGCCCTAGTCGGACTAGCGTATCCTACGAGCAGTACTTC

D gene: NA
clone size: NA
V gene: TRBV7-9
J gene: TRBJ1-2
CDR3 protein: CASSLASGVSRREPYGYTF
CDR3 DNA: TGTGCCAGCAGCTTAGCGTCAGGGGTAAGCCGCCGAGAACCCTATGGCTACACCTTC

D gene: NA
clone size: NA
V gene: TRBV5-4
J gene: TRBJ2-1
CDR3 protein: CASSPAEDEQFF
CDR3 DNA: TGTGCCAGCAGCCCCGCGGAGGATGAGCAGTTCTTC

D gene: TRBD2
clone size: NA
V gene: TRBV7-3
J gene: TRBJ2-7
CDR3 protein: CASSPGEGHSYEQYF
CDR3 DNA: TGTGCCAGCAGCCCCGGGGAGGGTCACTCCTACGAGCAGTACTTC

D gene: TRBD1
clone size: NA
V gene: TRBV27
J gene: TRBJ1-4
CDR3 protein: CASSFSGQGNEKLFF
CDR3 DNA: TGTGCCAGCAGTTTTTCGGGACAGGGGAATGAAAAACTGTTTTTT

D gene: NA
clone size: few
V gene: TRBV18
J gene: TRBJ2-1
CDR3 protein: CASSSQDSYNEQFF
CDR3 DNA: TGTGCCAGCTCATCCCAGGACAGTTACAATGAGCAGTTCTTC

D gene: TRBD1
clone size: NA
V gene: TRBV7-9
J gene: TRBJ1-5
CDR3 protein: CASRPGTGGNQPQHF
CDR3 DNA: TGTGCCAGCAGACCCGGGACAGGGGGCAATCAGCCCCAGCATTTT

D gene: NA
clone size: NA
V gene: TRBV7-3
J gene: TRBJ2-2
CDR3 protein: CASSFLRGGGELFF
CDR3 DNA: TGTGCCAGCAGCTTCCTCAGGGGTGGCGGGGAGCTGTTTTTT

D gene: NA
clone size: NA
V gene: TRBV6-5
J gene: TRBJ2-1
CDR3 protein: CASSYARSSYNEQFF
CDR3 DNA: TGTGCCAGCAGTTACGCTAGGAGCTCCTACAATGAGCAGTTCTTC

D gene: TRBD1
clone size: few
V gene: TRBV28
J gene: TRBJ2-1
CDR3 protein: CASSRQGFYNEQFF
CDR3 DNA: TGTGCCAGCAGCCGACAGGGCTTTTACAATGAGCAGTTCTTC

D gene: TRBD1
clone size: few
V gene: TRBV7-9
J gene: TRBJ1-2
CDR3 protein: CASSIGTGNYGYTF
CDR3 DNA: TGTGCCAGCAGCATAGGGACAGGGAACTATGGCTACACCTTC

D gene: TRBD2
clone size: NA
V gene: TRBV28
J gene: TRBJ2-5
CDR3 protein: CASSLSLAGPQETQYF
CDR3 DNA: TGTGCCAGCAGTTTATCCCTAGCGGGACCCCAAGAGACCCAGTACTTC

D gene: TRBD1
clone size: few
V gene: TRBV10-3
J gene: TRBJ2-7
CDR3 protein: CAISEQGAYEQYF
CDR3 DNA: TGTGCCATCAGTGAGCAGGGGGCCTACGAGCAGTACTTC

D gene: TRBD2
clone size: NA
V gene: TRBV28
J gene: TRBJ2-2
CDR3 protein: CASSFFGRATGELFF
CDR3 DNA: TGTGCCAGCAGTTTCTTCGGGAGGGCCACCGGGGAGCTGTTTTTT

D gene: TRBD2
clone size: few
V gene: TRBV7-9
J gene: TRBJ2-6
CDR3 protein: CASPTSGGSGANVLTF
CDR3 DNA: TGTGCCAGCCCGACTAGCGGGGGGTCTGGGGCCAACGTCCTGACTTTC

D gene: TRBD1
clone size: NA
V gene: TRBV11-2
J gene: TRBJ2-2
CDR3 protein: CASSLVGARGYTGELFF
CDR3 DNA: TGTGCCAGCAGCTTAGTGGGGGCCAGGGGGTACACCGGGGAGCTGTTTTTT

D gene: TRBD2
clone size: NA
V gene: TRBV28
J gene: TRBJ2-1
CDR3 protein: CASSSLLAVEQFF
CDR3 DNA: TGTGCCAGCAGTTCACTGCTAGCGGTAGAGCAGTTCTTC

D gene: TRBD1
clone size: NA
V gene: TRBV6-1
J gene: TRBJ2-7
CDR3 protein: CASSQPGQGTGEQYF
CDR3 DNA: TGTGCCAGCAGCCAGCCGGGACAGGGAACAGGCGAGCAGTACTTC

D gene: TRBD2
clone size: few
V gene: TRBV7-8
J gene: TRBJ2-7
CDR3 protein: CASSLGLAGGDDEQYF
CDR3 DNA: TGTGCCAGCAGCTTAGGACTAGCGGGAGGGGATGACGAGCAGTACTTC

D gene: TRBD2
clone size: NA
V gene: TRBV6-6
J gene: TRBJ2-3
CDR3 protein: CATSTAGGGGTQYF
CDR3 DNA: TGTGCCACCTCGACAGCGGGAGGAGGTGGTACGCAGTATTTT

D gene: NA
clone size: NA
V gene: TRBV30
J gene: TRBJ1-1
CDR3 protein: CAWSVGAGREAFF
CDR3 DNA: TGTGCCTGGAGTGTAGGAGCGGGCCGAGAAGCTTTCTTT

D gene: NA
clone size: NA
V gene: TRBV28
J gene: TRBJ2-1
CDR3 protein: CASTSRGLSYNEQFF
CDR3 DNA: TGTGCCAGCACCTCCCGAGGACTAAGTTACAATGAGCAGTTCTTC

D gene: NA
clone size: NA
V gene: TRBV4-1
J gene: TRBJ1-5
CDR3 protein: CASSQDRGRGNQPQHF
CDR3 DNA: TGCGCCAGCAGCCAAGATAGGGGCAGAGGCAATCAGCCCCAGCATTTT

D gene: NA
clone size: few
V gene: TRBV5-1
J gene: TRBJ2-1
CDR3 protein: CASSFEAGRWNEQFF
CDR3 DNA: TGCGCCAGCAGCTTCGAAGCAGGGCGATGGAATGAGCAGTTCTTC

D gene: NA
clone size: NA
V gene: TRBV5-1
J gene: TRBJ2-7
CDR3 protein: CASSLDVNLGEQYF
CDR3 DNA: TGCGCCAGCAGCTTGGACGTCAACCTCGGGGAGCAGTACTTC

D gene: TRBD2
clone size: NA
V gene: TRBV5-4
J gene: TRBJ2-3
CDR3 protein: CASSWTSGRAADTQYF
CDR3 DNA: TGTGCCAGCAGCTGGACTAGCGGGAGGGCGGCGGATACGCAGTATTTT

D gene: NA
clone size: NA
V gene: TRBV15
J gene: TRBJ2-5
CDR3 protein: CATSRGRFTGMGETQYF
CDR3 DNA: TGTGCCACCAGCAGAGGGAGGTTTACAGGGATGGGGGAGACCCAGTACTTC

D gene: NA
clone size: NA
V gene: TRBV5-4
J gene: TRBJ2-3
CDR3 protein: CASIERATDTQYF
CDR3 DNA: TGTGCCAGCATTGAGCGGGCCACAGATACGCAGTATTTT

D gene: TRBD2
clone size: NA
V gene: TRBV6-1
J gene: TRBJ2-3
CDR3 protein: CASSETGRTDTQYF
CDR3 DNA: TGTGCCAGCAGTGAAACCGGGAGGACAGATACGCAGTATTTT

D gene: NA
clone size: NA
V gene: TRBV27
J gene: TRBJ2-3
CDR3 protein: CASSLDRRVGRTDTQYF
CDR3 DNA: TGTGCCAGCAGTTTAGACCGGAGGGTTGGGCGCACAGATACGCAGTATTTT

D gene: NA
clone size: NA
V gene: TRBV6-4
J gene: TRBJ1-2
CDR3 protein: CASSGGSSYGYGYTF
CDR3 DNA: TGTGCCAGCAGTGGAGGAAGCAGTTATGGGTATGGCTACACCTTC

D gene: TRBD2
clone size: few
V gene: TRBV30
J gene: TRBJ2-3
CDR3 protein: CAWSFQASGRADTQYF
CDR3 DNA: TGTGCCTGGAGCTTCCAGGCTAGCGGGAGGGCAGATACGCAGTATTTT

D gene: NA
clone size: NA
V gene: TRBV21-1
J gene: TRBJ2-7
CDR3 protein: CASSKGSSPGRSYEQYF
CDR3 DNA: TGTGCCAGCAGCAAAGGTTCGAGTCCGGGTAGGTCCTACGAGCAGTACTTC

D gene: NA
clone size: NA
V gene: TRBV28
J gene: TRBJ1-4
CDR3 protein: CASSLNSFNEKLFF
CDR3 DNA: TGTGCCAGCAGTTTAAACAGCTTTAATGAAAAACTGTTTTTT

D gene: TRBD1
clone size: NA
V gene: TRBV7-3
J gene: TRBJ2-1
CDR3 protein: CASSPTGLGDQFF
CDR3 DNA: TGTGCCAGCAGCCCGACAGGGTTGGGCGACCAGTTCTTC

D gene: TRBD1
clone size: NA
V gene: TRBV7-9
J gene: TRBJ2-1
CDR3 protein: CASSWDRGREQFF
CDR3 DNA: TGTGCCAGCAGCTGGGACAGGGGCCGTGAGCAGTTCTTC

D gene: TRBD1
clone size: few
V gene: TRBV5-6
J gene: TRBJ1-2
CDR3 protein: CASSYPDRVSGYTF
CDR3 DNA: TGTGCCAGCAGCTACCCGGACAGGGTCTCCGGCTACACCTTC

D gene: NA
clone size: NA
V gene: TRBV2
J gene: TRBJ2-1
CDR3 protein: CASSGAVGSYNEQFF
CDR3 DNA: TGTGCCAGTTCGGGAGCGGTAGGTTCCTACAATGAGCAGTTCTTC

D gene: NA
clone size: few
V gene: TRBV11-2
J gene: TRBJ1-4
CDR3 protein: CASSAPSGFEKLFF
CDR3 DNA: TGTGCCAGCAGCGCTCCGTCGGGGTTTGAAAAACTGTTTTTT

D gene: NA
clone size: once
V gene: TRBV4-2
J gene: TRBJ2-7
CDR3 protein: CASSQDWAVGEQYF
CDR3 DNA: TGTGCCAGCAGCCAAGATTGGGCCGTAGGTGAGCAGTACTTC

D gene: NA
clone size: NA
V gene: TRBV9
J gene: TRBJ1-3
CDR3 protein: CASSLDSFTGNTIYF
CDR3 DNA: TGTGCCAGCAGCTTAGACTCATTTACTGGAAACACCATATATTTT

D gene: NA
clone size: NA
V gene: TRBV18
J gene: TRBJ1-5
CDR3 protein: CASSPLSGGTGNQPQHF
CDR3 DNA: TGTGCCAGCTCACCCCTATCGGGAGGGACCGGCAATCAGCCCCAGCATTTT

D gene: TRBD1
clone size: NA
V gene: TRBV6-5
J gene: TRBJ2-7
CDR3 protein: CASSRQGQSYEQYF
CDR3 DNA: TGTGCCAGCAGCCGACAGGGCCAATCCTACGAGCAGTACTTC

D gene: TRBD2
clone size: once
V gene: TRBV7-9
J gene: TRBJ2-1
CDR3 protein: CASSSLAGGNGEQFF
CDR3 DNA: TGTGCCAGCAGCTCACTAGCGGGAGGGAACGGTGAGCAGTTCTTC

D gene: NA
clone size: NA
V gene: TRBV2
J gene: TRBJ2-1
CDR3 protein: CASSAWDSSHEQFF
CDR3 DNA: TGTGCCAGCAGTGCATGGGACTCCTCTCATGAGCAGTTCTTC